The 25 T cell receptor beta chains given below trace back to one sample, sequenced in a study of T cells in Graves' hyperthyroidism and ophthalmopathy. What was amplified from RNA transcripts were TCR beta CDR3 regions. Primed by the HTBI set, a first-round RT-PCR was run on the TCR CDR3. TCRdb ran MiXCR on the multiplex PCR reads and lists one entry per CDR3 protein. The table has under 550,000 distinct CDR3 sequences, just under 20% seen once; the top ten hold around 50%. The specimen sequenced was blood. All receptors derive from a man aged 35 to 55 with Graves' ophthalmopathy.

The rearrangement links TRBV11-2 to TRBJ2-7; 14 positions agree with TRBD2. The germline CDR1 and CDR2 sequences are SGHAT and FQNNGV. V shed 8 bases, J shed 6 bases, and the junction held 27 bases outside the gene matches. The CDR3 is made up of 21 amino acids. CDR3 in DNA: TGTGCCAGCGGATACCCCCCTACCGGGACTAGCGGGAGCCGGGACTGGGTCGAGCAGTACTTC. Translated, it gives CASGYPPTGTSGSRDWVEQYF.

This clonotype was picked up many times. The chain recombines TRBV5-6 with TRBJ1-2, with 8 bases fitting TRBD1. The CDR3 consists of 13 residues. V trimming: 4 bases; J trimming: 5 bases; junction bases outside the gene matches: 4. The germline gives CDR1 SGHDT, CDR2 YYEEEE. CDR3 nucleotides: TGTGCCAGCAGCACCGGGACAGGATATGGCTACACCTTC. Protein: CASSTGTGYGYTF.

The chain recombines TRBV6-2 or TRBV6-3 with TRBJ2-7; D gene uncertain. CDR1 and CDR2 (germline): MNHEY, SVGEGT. Between the trimmed V and J ends, which lost 2 bases and 6 bases, there was a span of 17 bases. The CDR3 runs to 15 residues. The CDR3 here is CASSYGDSPSLEQYF. Written as DNA, the CDR3 is TGTGCCAGCAGTTACGGAGACTCCCCCTCTCTCGAGCAGTACTTC.

This clonotype has only a few counts. The V call is TRBV5-1, the J call TRBJ1-2; D remains ambiguous. Germline V gene sequence: CDR1 SGHRS, CDR2 YFSETQ. The CDR3 is made up of 11 amino acids. V lost 1 base to trimming and J lost 12 bases, with 10 bases between them. This CDR3 reads CASSLSGSDTF. The CDR3 nucleotides are TGCGCCAGCAGCTTGTCCGGGTCTGACACCTTC.

J is TRBJ2-1 and V is TRBV19, with TRBD1 matching 9 bases. CDR3 length equals 14 residues. The V gene's germline CDR1 is LNHDA and CDR2 SQIVND (reference sequence). V lost 7 bases to trimming and J lost 8 bases; unmatched junction nucleotides: 9. The CDR3 bases are TGTGCCAGTACCATAGGACAGGGGTCCCATGAGCAGTTCTTC. Encoded protein: CASTIGQGSHEQFF.

A remark on this clonotype: The junction shows a germline mismatch at one end, possibly a read error. This chain links TRBV9 with TRBJ2-3; D is perhaps TRBD2 (7 bases). The germline V gene has CDR1 SGDLS and CDR2 YYNGEE. The CDR3 is 15 amino acids. The CDR3 nucleotides are TGTGCCTGCAGCGTAGGGGGGGGAACCGGGAATACGCAGTATTTT. As protein: CACSVGGGTGNTQYF.

The V gene is TRBV19, the J gene TRBJ2-1; TRBD2 agrees at 10 bases. The CDR3 is made up of 13 amino acids. Trimming at V came to 5 bases and at J to 10 bases, leaving 5 bases not matched to a gene. The germline V gene has CDR1 LNHDA and CDR2 SQIVND (reference sequence). CDR3 bases: TGTGCCAGTAGTTCCCGGACTAGCGGCGAGCAGTTCTTC. This gives the protein CASSSRTSGEQFF.

This clonotype was seen at least ten times. The chain is built from TRBV12-3 or TRBV12-4 and TRBJ2-7; either TRBD1 or TRBD2 may supply D (6 bases each). With 2 bases removed from V and 7 bases from J, the gap between germline ends came to 12 bases. The CDR3 length is 13 residues. CDR3 region: CASSLTGTGEQYF. CDR3 DNA sequence: TGTGCCAGCAGTTTAACAGGGACTGGGGAGCAGTACTTC.

This clonotype was seen only a few times. The chain couples TRBV6-2 or TRBV6-3 to TRBJ2-5; D is uncertain. Germline V lookup: CDR1 MNHEY, CDR2 SVGEGT. This CDR3 has 14 residues. V shed 6 bases and J shed 5 bases, with 16 bases lying between them. The CDR3 DNA reads as TGTGCCAGCAGCCGATCCGGGTCCGGCGAGACCCAGTACTTC. This gives the protein CASSRSGSGETQYF.

This chain joins TRBV20-1 and TRBJ2-7; 7 nucleotides agree with TRBD2. The CDR3 extends over 13 amino acids. Trimming removed 6 bases from V and 0 bases from J; junction bases left unmatched: 5. The germline CDR1 and CDR2 sequences are DFQATT and SNEGSKA (reference sequence). In nucleotides, the CDR3 is TGCAGTGCGGGACTACCACCCTCCTACGAGCAGTACTTC. This encodes CSAGLPPSYEQYF.

This clonotype has more than one count but fewer than ten. The chain recombines TRBV5-1 with TRBJ2-5; 10 nucleotides match TRBD2. CDR1 and CDR2 from the germline V gene are SGHRS and YFSETQ. J gave up 5 bases and V 7 bases, and 17 bases lay outside the gene matches. CDR3 size: 17 residues. The CDR3 nucleotides are TGCGCCAGCCACCGAATCCCGGCTAGCGGGGGCGGGGAGACCCAGTACTTC. It yields the protein CASHRIPASGGGETQYF. Full variable domain (outside the CDR3, taken from reference TRBV5-1 and TRBJ2-5): KAGVTQTPRYLIKTRGQQVTLSCSPISGHRSVSWYQQTPGQGLQFLFEYFSETQRNKGNFPGRFSGRQFSNSRSEMNVSTLELGDSALYLCASHRIPASGGGETQYFGPGTRLLVL.

The chain joins TRBV6-1 to TRBJ1-1; no clear D. Trimming took off 0 bases at V and 0 bases at J, with 11 bases between the two ends. CDR3 length: 16 residues. CDR1 MNHNS and CDR2 SASEGT come from the germline V gene. This CDR3 is CASSEAMREMNTEAFF. In nucleotides, the CDR3 is TGTGCCAGCAGTGAAGCAATGAGGGAGATGAACACTGAAGCTTTCTTT.

This clonotype was counted ten times or more. This sequence joins TRBV20-1 and TRBJ2-1; D uncertain. Trimming shortened V by 1 base and J by 9 bases, and 13 bases separated the two germline ends. The CDR3 consists of 13 residues. From germline, CDR1 is DFQATT and CDR2 SNEGSKA (reference sequence). CDR3 bases: TGCAGTGCTAGAGTCCTAGGCGGTGTTGAGCAGTTCTTC. This encodes CSARVLGGVEQFF.

This clonotype was seen many times. This chain uses TRBV3-1 with TRBJ2-3, with TRBD2 matching 8 bases. There are 14 residues in the CDR3. The V gene's germline CDR1 is LGHDT and CDR2 YNNKEL (reference sequence). The trim removed 1 base at V and 4 bases at J, leaving 1 base unmatched. Here the CDR3 reads CASSQGAGADTQYF. DNA of the CDR3: TGTGCCAGCAGCCAAGGAGCGGGGGCAGATACGCAGTATTTT.

The V gene is TRBV4-3, the J gene TRBJ1-1, with TRBD1 matching 8 bases. This CDR3 has 15 residues. V was clipped by 1 base and J by 3 bases; unmatched bases: 4. From germline, CDR1 is LGHNA and CDR2 YSLEER. The CDR3 bases are TGCGCCAGCAGCCAAGGGACAGGGAAGGACACTGAAGCTTTCTTT. Its translation is CASSQGTGKDTEAFF.

This clonotype was seen many times. The chain carries TRBV5-1 and TRBJ2-3; D is uncertain. CDR1 SGHRS and CDR2 YFSETQ come from the germline V gene. CDR3 length: 13 residues. Trimming pared 4 bases from V and 6 bases from J, leaving 12 bases between. CDR3 amino acids: CASSTQVEDTQYF. CDR3 nucleotides: TGCGCCAGCAGCACCCAGGTGGAGGATACGCAGTATTTT. Full variable domain (remainder filled in from reference TRBV5-1 and TRBJ2-3): KAGVTQTPRYLIKTRGQQVTLSCSPISGHRSVSWYQQTPGQGLQFLFEYFSETQRNKGNFPGRFSGRQFSNSRSEMNVSTLELGDSALYLCASSTQVEDTQYFGPGTRLTVL.

V usage is TRBV20-1 and J usage is TRBJ2-1; D unclear. Germline CDR1 and CDR2: DFQATT and SNEGSKA (reference sequence). This CDR3 region has 15 residues. V gave up 5 bases and J gave up 3 bases, with 17 bases separating them. CDR3 sequence: CSAQNSEVLYNEQFF. CDR3 nucleotides: TGCAGTGCTCAAAACTCAGAAGTCCTCTACAATGAGCAGTTCTTC.

The chain recombines TRBV2 with TRBJ2-1, with 13 bases that match TRBD2. Trimming removed 7 bases from V and 3 bases from J; junction bases left unmatched: 9. From germline, CDR1 is SNHLY and CDR2 FYNNEI. CDR3 length: 17 residues. The CDR3 coding sequence is TGTGCCAGCATAGGACTAGCGGGAGTAGGGGTCTACAATGAGCAGTTCTTC. Residues: CASIGLAGVGVYNEQFF.

The V and J genes are TRBV7-9 and TRBJ2-7; 8 positions match TRBD1. The CDR3 sequence is 15 residues long. Germline trimming cut 5 bases from V and 5 bases from J; bases unmatched to any gene: 11. Germline-derived CDR1 and CDR2 are SEHNR and FQNEAQ (reference sequence). The DNA for the CDR3 is TGTGCCAGCAGCACCCAGGACCTGACAGGGGACGAGCAGTACTTC. Translation: CASSTQDLTGDEQYF.

The V and J genes are TRBV7-2 and TRBJ2-6, with 7 bases fitting TRBD1. The CDR3 totals 17 residues. Germline-derived CDR1 and CDR2 are SGHTA and FQGNSA. Trimming removed 6 bases from V and 0 bases from J; junction bases left unmatched: 8. The CDR3 sequence: CASSRRGLPSGANVLTF. In nucleotides, the CDR3 is TGTGCCAGCAGTAGAAGGGGGCTCCCCTCTGGGGCCAACGTCCTGACTTTC.

The table lists this clonotype with a few counts. This chain uses TRBV5-6 with TRBJ1-2; D possibly corresponds to TRBD1 (6 bases). Germline V gives CDR1 SGHDT, CDR2 YYEEEE. The ends were cut back, 5 bases at V and 3 bases at J, with 20 bases in the middle. This CDR3 has 16 residues. CDR3 sequence reads: CASRRAGTRPHYGYTF. In DNA form, the CDR3 reads TGTGCCAGCAGGAGAGCCGGGACACGACCCCACTATGGCTACACCTTC. Full variable domain (remainder filled in from reference TRBV5-6 and TRBJ1-2): DAGVTQSPTHLIKTRGQQVTLRCSPKSGHDTVSWYQQALGQGPQFIFQYYEEEERQRGNFPDRFSGHQFPNYSSELNVNALLLGDSALYLCASRRAGTRPHYGYTFGSGTRLTVV.

This clonotype was recorded a few times. The chain couples TRBV7-2 to TRBJ2-5; 7 bases line up with TRBD1. CDR3 length: 13 amino acids. V shed 4 bases and J 11 bases; nucleotides not matched to a gene: 10. Germline V gives CDR1 SGHTA, CDR2 FQGNSA. This CDR3 is CASSSGQALVQYF. DNA for the CDR3: TGTGCCAGCAGCTCCGGACAGGCCCTCGTACAGTACTTC.

This clonotype was detected ten times or more. The V and J genes are TRBV30 and TRBJ2-2; 9 bases match TRBD2. CDR1 and CDR2 (germline): GTSNPN, SVGIG (reference sequence). The CDR3 has 13 amino acids. The CDR3: CGAGGSNTGELFF. CDR3 nucleotides: TGTGGAGCGGGGGGTTCGAACACCGGGGAGCTGTTTTTT.

At least ten counts were recorded for this clonotype. The V and J genes are TRBV7-9 and TRBJ2-3; 10 positions agree with TRBD2. After removal of 4 bases from V and 5 bases from J, the junction contained 6 bases not matched to a gene. Germline V CDR1 and CDR2: SEHNR, FQNEAQ (reference sequence). This CDR3 has 15 amino acids. CDR3 nucleotides: TGTGCCAGCAGCTCTAGCGGGAGCATGGGAGATACGCAGTATTTT. Translation gives CASSSSGSMGDTQYF.

In its sample, this clonotype was seen a few times. The rearrangement links TRBV4-2 to TRBJ2-4; 7 positions match TRBD2. Germline values: CDR1 LGHNA, CDR2 YNFKEQ. This CDR3 contains 12 residues. With 7 bases clipped from V and 8 bases from J, the junction kept 5 bases outside the gene matches. This CDR3 reads CASNWGGYIQYF. In DNA, the CDR3 is TGTGCCAGCAACTGGGGGGGGTACATTCAGTACTTC.